This TCR beta chain was observed in a study of CD8 T cells in ankylosing spondylitis. The V and J ends lost 5 bases and 1 base respectively, with 8 bases between them. The length of the CDR3 is 13 residues. The germline V gene encodes CDR1 SGHTA and CDR2 FQGNSA. One entry per CDR3 protein results from TCRdb running MiXCR on the 5' RACE reads. This table holds 150,000 to 200,000 distinct CDR3 sequences, 13% found once. Study-wide findings and caveats: Disease-associated clonotypes exhibited CD8+ identity and were relatively infrequent in peripheral blood. For ankylosing spondylitis blood, a TCR beta motif of 7 or 8 highly homologous variants appeared characteristic.

This clonotype was seen repeatedly, ten times or more. No antigen is known for it. This clonotype originated in a female donor with ankylosing spondylitis or in good health (not recorded which). What was sequenced was blood, either unsorted or a sorted T cell fraction (not recorded which). The chain joins TRBV7-2 to TRBJ1-1; D ambiguous. The CDR3 nucleotides read TGTGCCAGCAGCCCAGAGACGAACACTGAAGCTTTCTTT. Translation gives CASSPETNTEAFF.